This is a list of T cell receptor beta chains from one sample in a study of chemoradiotherapy in HPV16-positive cancers. Assay used: immunoSEQ multiplex PCR; TCRdb lists only in-frame clones, some missing. The sample contains 30,000 or so clones, nearly 90% of which appear only once. This specimen consisted of blood, obtained from a patient who underwent chemoradiotherapy. These receptors came from a human donor with HPV-associated anogenital cancer. Both conserved end residues are part of each CDR3. Each record gives: V gene, clone size, J gene, D gene, CDR3 protein, CDR3 DNA. D genes are given only for firm matches. A clone size is listed for some rows: how often the clone was seen (once, few, many), or a class if it is expanded.

v_call: TRBV7-9
clone_size: .
j_call: TRBJ1-2
d_call: .
cdr3_aa: CASSSPGPESYTF
cdr3_nt: TGTGCCAGCAGCTCTCCGGGACCTGAGAGCTACACCTTC

v_call: TRBV2
clone_size: .
j_call: TRBJ2-6
d_call: TRBD1
cdr3_aa: CASSDRDRGHGANVLTF
cdr3_nt: TGTGCCAGCAGTGACCGGGACAGGGGGCATGGGGCCAACGTCCTGACTTTC

v_call: TRBV6-1
clone_size: .
j_call: TRBJ2-7
d_call: .
cdr3_aa: CASSEQTGYEQYF
cdr3_nt: TGTGCCAGCAGTGAACAGACGGGCTACGAGCAGTACTTC

v_call: TRBV19
clone_size: .
j_call: TRBJ2-1
d_call: .
cdr3_aa: CASAIRGVNEQFF
cdr3_nt: TGTGCCAGTGCTATACGTGGGGTCAATGAGCAGTTCTTC

v_call: TRBV4-3
clone_size: .
j_call: TRBJ2-5
d_call: .
cdr3_aa: CASSQGTEAGKAQYF
cdr3_nt: TGCGCCAGCAGCCAAGGGACTGAGGCAGGGAAGGCCCAGTACTTC

v_call: TRBV11-3
clone_size: .
j_call: TRBJ2-2
d_call: TRBD1
cdr3_aa: CASSLGDRPANTGELFF
cdr3_nt: TGTGCCAGCAGCTTAGGGGACAGACCCGCGAACACCGGGGAGCTGTTTTTT

v_call: TRBV2
clone_size: once
j_call: TRBJ2-3
d_call: .
cdr3_aa: CALRPLVRGADTQYF
cdr3_nt: TGTGCCCTCCGCCCACTAGTGAGGGGGGCAGATACGCAGTATTTT

v_call: TRBV28
clone_size: .
j_call: TRBJ2-5
d_call: TRBD2
cdr3_aa: CASSTLAGRETQYF
cdr3_nt: TGTGCCAGCAGCACACTAGCGGGACGAGAGACCCAGTACTTC

v_call: TRBV13
clone_size: .
j_call: TRBJ2-5
d_call: .
cdr3_aa: CASSSSPESRQETQYF
cdr3_nt: TGTGCCAGCAGCTCCTCGCCGGAATCGCGGCAAGAGACCCAGTACTTC

v_call: TRBV27
clone_size: few
j_call: TRBJ2-5
d_call: TRBD2
cdr3_aa: CASSLNRAGVGETQYF
cdr3_nt: TGTGCCAGCAGTTTAAATCGGGCGGGGGTCGGGGAGACCCAGTACTTC

v_call: TRBV9
clone_size: .
j_call: TRBJ1-4
d_call: TRBD1
cdr3_aa: CASSAGQGGEKLFF
cdr3_nt: TGTGCCAGCAGCGCCGGACAGGGAGGTGAAAAACTGTTTTTT

v_call: TRBV7-6
clone_size: few
j_call: TRBJ1-1
d_call: .
cdr3_aa: CASSPQARTEAFF
cdr3_nt: TGTGCCAGCAGCCCACAGGCACGGACTGAAGCTTTCTTT

v_call: TRBV5-6
clone_size: .
j_call: TRBJ1-5
d_call: TRBD1
cdr3_aa: CASSFFGTGDNQPQHF
cdr3_nt: TGTGCCAGCAGCTTTTTCGGTACAGGGGACAATCAGCCCCAGCATTTT

v_call: TRBV6-6
clone_size: .
j_call: TRBJ1-2
d_call: .
cdr3_aa: CASTPLRSSGYTF
cdr3_nt: TGTGCCAGCACCCCCCTCCGGAGTTCTGGCTACACCTTC

v_call: TRBV2
clone_size: .
j_call: TRBJ1-6
d_call: .
cdr3_aa: CASRGDLSPLHF
cdr3_nt: TGTGCCAGCAGAGGGGACCTTTCACCCCTCCACTTT

v_call: TRBV7-9
clone_size: .
j_call: TRBJ1-3
d_call: .
cdr3_aa: CASSRDGASGNTIYF
cdr3_nt: TGTGCCAGCAGCAGGGACGGAGCCTCTGGAAACACCATATATTTT

v_call: TRBV6-4
clone_size: .
j_call: TRBJ2-3
d_call: TRBD2
cdr3_aa: CASRRDYTDTQYF
cdr3_nt: TGTGCCAGCAGGCGGGACTACACAGATACGCAGTATTTT

v_call: TRBV9
clone_size: .
j_call: TRBJ2-3
d_call: TRBD1
cdr3_aa: CASSASDREATDTQYF
cdr3_nt: TGTGCCAGCAGCGCCTCGGACAGGGAGGCCACAGATACGCAGTATTTT

v_call: TRBV6-6
clone_size: .
j_call: TRBJ1-5
d_call: TRBD1
cdr3_aa: CASSQGTAHQPQHF
cdr3_nt: TGTGCCAGCAGCCAAGGGACAGCCCATCAGCCCCAGCATTTT

v_call: TRBV11-2
clone_size: once
j_call: TRBJ1-6
d_call: TRBD1
cdr3_aa: CASSPGGRENSPLHF
cdr3_nt: TGTGCCAGCAGCCCAGGGGGGCGGGAGAATTCACCCCTCCACTTT

v_call: TRBV9
clone_size: .
j_call: TRBJ2-2
d_call: TRBD1
cdr3_aa: CASSLGDRGTGELFF
cdr3_nt: TGTGCCAGCAGCCTGGGGGACAGGGGCACCGGGGAGCTGTTTTTT

v_call: TRBV7-2
clone_size: .
j_call: TRBJ2-1
d_call: .
cdr3_aa: CASSLVGQGGNEQFF
cdr3_nt: TGTGCCAGCAGCTTAGTGGGGCAGGGAGGAAATGAGCAGTTCTTC

v_call: TRBV19
clone_size: .
j_call: TRBJ2-7
d_call: TRBD1
cdr3_aa: CASRRDRNSYEQYF
cdr3_nt: TGTGCCAGTAGGAGGGACAGAAACTCCTACGAGCAGTACTTC

v_call: TRBV29-1
clone_size: .
j_call: TRBJ2-7
d_call: .
cdr3_aa: CSVEGQGTYEQYF
cdr3_nt: TGCAGCGTTGAAGGGCAGGGCACCTACGAGCAGTACTTC

v_call: TRBV5-1
clone_size: .
j_call: TRBJ2-3
d_call: .
cdr3_aa: CASSLRGAQSTDTQYF
cdr3_nt: TGCGCCAGCAGCTTACGTGGTGCTCAGAGCACAGATACGCAGTATTTT

v_call: TRBV6-1
clone_size: .
j_call: TRBJ1-2
d_call: TRBD1
cdr3_aa: CASSEAQGAYGYTF
cdr3_nt: TGTGCCAGCAGTGAAGCGCAGGGGGCCTATGGCTACACCTTC

v_call: TRBV5-4
clone_size: few
j_call: TRBJ2-7
d_call: TRBD2
cdr3_aa: CASSFAGGVHEQYF
cdr3_nt: TGTGCCAGCAGCTTTGCGGGAGGCGTTCACGAGCAGTACTTC

v_call: TRBV11-2
clone_size: .
j_call: TRBJ1-2
d_call: .
cdr3_aa: CASSLDRLMSYTF
cdr3_nt: TGTGCCAGCAGCTTAGATCGGCTGATGAGCTACACCTTC

v_call: TRBV30
clone_size: .
j_call: TRBJ2-2
d_call: .
cdr3_aa: CAWSARNTGELFF
cdr3_nt: TGTGCCTGGAGCGCGCGGAACACCGGGGAGCTGTTTTTT

v_call: TRBV18
clone_size: .
j_call: TRBJ2-7
d_call: TRBD1
cdr3_aa: CASSQDRSSSYEQYF
cdr3_nt: TGTGCCAGCTCACAGGACAGGTCGAGCTCCTACGAGCAGTACTTC

v_call: TRBV6-4
clone_size: .
j_call: TRBJ2-1
d_call: TRBD1
cdr3_aa: CASSLETGGHNEQFF
cdr3_nt: TGTGCCAGCAGTTTGGAGACAGGGGGCCACAATGAGCAGTTCTTC

v_call: TRBV30
clone_size: .
j_call: TRBJ2-7
d_call: .
cdr3_aa: CAWGKGQYSYEQYF
cdr3_nt: TGTGCCTGGGGAAAAGGACAGTACTCCTACGAGCAGTACTTC

v_call: TRBV5-4
clone_size: .
j_call: TRBJ1-2
d_call: TRBD1
cdr3_aa: CASSSGQSRSNYGYTF
cdr3_nt: TGTGCCAGCAGCTCGGGACAGTCCAGGTCTAACTATGGCTACACCTTC

v_call: TRBV9
clone_size: .
j_call: TRBJ1-3
d_call: .
cdr3_aa: CASSVDGGSGNTIYF
cdr3_nt: TGTGCCAGCAGCGTAGACGGAGGTTCTGGAAACACCATATATTTT

v_call: TRBV7-9
clone_size: .
j_call: TRBJ2-1
d_call: TRBD1
cdr3_aa: CASSLSLTGGAHNEQFF
cdr3_nt: TGTGCCAGCAGCTTAAGCCTGACAGGGGGCGCGCACAATGAGCAGTTCTTC

v_call: TRBV6-1
clone_size: .
j_call: TRBJ2-2
d_call: .
cdr3_aa: CASSDRVTGELFF
cdr3_nt: TGTGCCAGCAGTGACAGGGTCACCGGGGAGCTGTTTTTT

v_call: TRBV12-5
clone_size: .
j_call: TRBJ2-7
d_call: .
cdr3_aa: CASGLVGGGTAAYEQYF
cdr3_nt: TGTGCTAGTGGTTTGGTAGGGGGTGGGACGGCAGCCTACGAGCAGTACTTC

v_call: TRBV7-6
clone_size: .
j_call: TRBJ2-7
d_call: TRBD1
cdr3_aa: CASSPDRGNEQYF
cdr3_nt: TGTGCCAGCAGCCCGGACAGGGGCAACGAGCAGTACTTC

v_call: TRBV9
clone_size: .
j_call: TRBJ1-2
d_call: .
cdr3_aa: CASSVPGGSGDYGYTF
cdr3_nt: TGTGCCAGCAGCGTACCGGGGGGGTCCGGCGACTATGGCTACACCTTC

v_call: TRBV28
clone_size: .
j_call: TRBJ2-1
d_call: TRBD2
cdr3_aa: CASTIAGGPNEQFF
cdr3_nt: TGTGCCAGCACGATAGCGGGAGGGCCGAATGAGCAGTTCTTC

v_call: TRBV23-1
clone_size: once
j_call: TRBJ2-2
d_call: TRBD1
cdr3_aa: CASNRQGEGVSQNTGELFF
cdr3_nt: TGCGCCAGCAACCGACAGGGGGAAGGAGTTTCCCAGAACACCGGGGAGCTGTTTTTT

v_call: TRBV6-5
clone_size: .
j_call: TRBJ2-7
d_call: TRBD1
cdr3_aa: CASSPRTGSPEQYF
cdr3_nt: TGTGCCAGCAGTCCGAGGACAGGGTCCCCCGAGCAGTACTTC

v_call: TRBV19
clone_size: .
j_call: TRBJ2-5
d_call: .
cdr3_aa: CASSIPGIRETQYF
cdr3_nt: TGTGCCAGTAGTATTCCCGGGATTCGGGAGACCCAGTACTTC